The 5 T cell receptor beta chains listed next were all sequenced from one sample in a study of blood T cell repertoires in COVID-19. Using immunoSEQ multiplex PCR, the repertoire was profiled, and TCRdb retains in-frame clones only, with some absent. The sample has about 260,000 clones, under 90% seen once. Sequencing was carried out using PBMCs or T cells enriched from blood (not recorded which). The receptor set was obtained from a man aged 30 to 39 with acute COVID-19.

The genes are TRBV28 and TRBJ1-6, with D maybe TRBD1 (5 bases). V lost 6 bases and J 7 bases, leaving 13 bases between the germline ends. There are 14 residues in the CDR3. Per germline, CDR1 MDHEN and CDR2 SYDVKM. The CDR3 DNA sequence: TGTGCCAGCAGGCCCGGGGGGGAAAATTCACCCCTCCACTTT. The encoded protein is CASRPGGENSPLHF.

This rearrangement joins TRBV25-1 to TRBJ1-3; D possibly corresponds to TRBD1 (6 bases). Germline V CDR1 and CDR2: MGHDK, SYGVNS. This CDR3 is 14 amino acids long. V was pared by 5 bases and J by 2 bases, with 10 bases between. The DNA for the CDR3 is TGTGCCAGCAGTCGGGGGGGCACTGGAAACACCATATATTTT. Translated: CASSRGGTGNTIYF.

The rearrangement links TRBV5-4 to TRBJ2-1; maybe TRBD1 (6 bases). Per germline, CDR1 SGHNT and CDR2 YYREEE (reference sequence). Trimming took 5 bases from V and 4 from J, leaving 19 bases between them. The CDR3 contains 16 residues. CDR3 amino acids: CASSPTGTRRYNEQFF. The DNA of the CDR3 is TGTGCCAGCAGTCCAACCGGGACACGGAGATACAATGAGCAGTTCTTC.

V is TRBV11-1 and J is TRBJ1-6; TRBD1 aligns across 8 bases. The CDR3 consists of 15 residues. Germline-derived CDR1 and CDR2 are SGHAT and FQDESV (reference sequence). Trimming took 5 bases from V and 7 from J; bases not matched to a gene: 7. The CDR3 nucleotides are TGTGCCAGCAGCACCGGACAGGGCGCAAATTCACCCCTCCACTTT. Amino acids: CASSTGQGANSPLHF.

This clone appeared a few times. The chain carries TRBV24-1 and TRBJ2-3; TRBD2 agrees at 10 bases. Germline V gives CDR1 KGHDR, CDR2 SFDVKD. After removal of 3 bases from V and 2 bases from J, the junction contained 1 base not matched to a gene. The CDR3 totals 15 residues. CDR3 in DNA: TGTGCCACCAGTGATCTAGCGGGGGACACAGATACGCAGTATTTT. Protein sequence: CATSDLAGDTDTQYF.